The clone carrying this T cell receptor (beta chain) was counted ten times or more. The PCR template was genomic DNA. Amplification of the beta chain CDR3 used 30 forward and 13 reverse multiplex primers. MiXCR was run by TCRdb on the multiplex PCR reads, yielding one entry per CDR3 protein. The data show about 270,000 distinct CDR3 sequences, more than 40% seen once. The data were obtained in a study of type 1 and type 2 diabetes patients. The sequenced sample consisted of peripheral blood mononuclear cells (PBMCs). This TCR was sampled from a man between 18 and 29 years old with type 2 diabetes.

The CDR3 is CASSDLPRQNYEQYF. Written as DNA, the CDR3 is TGTGCCAGCAGTGATTTGCCGAGACAGAACTACGAGCAGTACTTC. This chain uses TRBV2 with TRBJ2-7; possible D gene TRBD1, 5 bases. CDR1 is SNHLY, CDR2 FYNNEI, per germline. V lost 3 bases and J 3 bases, leaving 15 bases between the germline ends. This CDR3 is 15 amino acids long.